What follows describes a single TCR beta chain. Its antigen is still unknown. Taken from cysteine to phenylalanine, the CDR3 has 16 residues. No DNA is given. CDR1 and CDR2 are drawn from the germline V gene: LGHNA, YSLEER. HCMV serostatus was determined by detecting HCMV-specific IgG in serum with a commercial ELISA kit. Peripheral blood mononuclear cells were isolated from blood by Ficoll density gradient centrifugation. The data are from a study of T cells expressing NK-cell markers (dated by TCRdb to the early 2020s). With respect to the entire study: Three sorted T-cell subsets (CD3+CD56+NKG2C+, CD3+CD56+NKG2C- and CD3+CD56-NKG2C+) from several donors had their TCR beta-chain repertoires profiled. All eight donors whose samples were sequenced were randomly selected healthy volunteers, three of them men and five women. Among the eight sequenced donors, only one was HCMV-seronegative, while the other seven were HCMV-seropositive. The libraries were sequenced on Illumina HiSeq 2000/2500, MiSeq or NextSeq, producing 2 x 150 bp reads. The paper's findings and limits, for the study overall: Those dominant clonotypes were again the most abundant among CD3+CD56-NKG2C+ cells in four donors, at about 25-65%. Whether the expanded NKG2C-expressing T cell clones were specific for HCMV antigens remained unclear. In roughly six donors, the dominant CD3+CD56+NKG2C+ clonotypes ranked among the top 10 CD8+ clonotypes, making up about 1.0-7.5% of CD8+ T cells.

The sequencing machine was an Illumina HiSeq 2000. 5'RACE template switching, by which a universal primer site and unique molecular identifiers were added, was used to make TCR beta cDNA libraries. cDNA synthesis was primed from the TCR beta constant segment and was followed by two successive PCR amplification steps. As for the authors' bioinformatics: MIGEC handled demultiplexing of the reads and grouping by UMI, while MiTCR was used to assemble and quantify clonotypes. To remove erroneous sequences, TCR cDNA sequences were retained only when supported by two or more reads. The tcR package was used for downstream repertoire analysis, with clonotypes matched between fractions based on CDR3 nucleotide sequence plus V segment. VDJmatch was used to annotate antigen specificity against VDJdb, with one amino acid substitution in CDR3 allowed. After TCRdb reprocessed the reads, each CDR3 protein sequence was kept as one row, without DNA. These V and J calls originate from TCRdb's pipeline instead of the authors' own analysis. In this sample's table one finds 400,000 to 550,000 distinct CDR3 sequences. Jointly, the top ten make up 7.3% of the sample.

This chain is built from TRBV4-3 and TRBJ1-2; TCRdb indicates TRBD1, and absent DNA this call remains unverified. Sequences were obtained from blood T cells: a sorted CD56 or NKG2C T cell subset, CD4+ or CD8+ T cells, or bulk PBMC T cells (not recorded which). The sequence was obtained from a woman aged 18 to 75 in good health. The CDR3 protein sequence reads: CASSQETGARSYGYTF.